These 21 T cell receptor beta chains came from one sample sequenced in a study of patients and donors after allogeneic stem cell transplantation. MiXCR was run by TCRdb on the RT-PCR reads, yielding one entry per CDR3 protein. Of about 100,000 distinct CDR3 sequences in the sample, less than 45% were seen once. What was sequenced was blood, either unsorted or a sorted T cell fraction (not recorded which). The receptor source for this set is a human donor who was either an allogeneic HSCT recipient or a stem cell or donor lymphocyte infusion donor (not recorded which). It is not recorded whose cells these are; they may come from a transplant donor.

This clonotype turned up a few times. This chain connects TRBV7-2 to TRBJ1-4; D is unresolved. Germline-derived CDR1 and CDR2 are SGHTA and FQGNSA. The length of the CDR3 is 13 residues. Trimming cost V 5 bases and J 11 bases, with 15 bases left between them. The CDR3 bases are TGTGCCAGCAGCCTCAGCCGGGGAATTAAACTGTTTTTT. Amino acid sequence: CASSLSRGIKLFF.

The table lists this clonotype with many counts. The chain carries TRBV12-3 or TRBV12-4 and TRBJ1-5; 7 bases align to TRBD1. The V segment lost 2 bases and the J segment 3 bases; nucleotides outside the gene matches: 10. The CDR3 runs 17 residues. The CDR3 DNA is TGTGCCAGCAGTTTATCTAGAACAGGGGTTGCCAATCAGCCCCAGCATTTT. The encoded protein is CASSLSRTGVANQPQHF.

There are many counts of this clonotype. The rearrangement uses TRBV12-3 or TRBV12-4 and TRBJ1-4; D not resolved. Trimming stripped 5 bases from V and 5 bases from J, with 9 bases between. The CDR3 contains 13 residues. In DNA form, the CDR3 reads TGTGCCAGCAGTCAAGACGGGAATGAAAAACTGTTTTTT. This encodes CASSQDGNEKLFF.

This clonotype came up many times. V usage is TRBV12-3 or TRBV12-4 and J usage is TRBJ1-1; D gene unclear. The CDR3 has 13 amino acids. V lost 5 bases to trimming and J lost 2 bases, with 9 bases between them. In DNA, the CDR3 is TGTGCCAGCAGTCGGCAGGTCAACACTGAAGCTTTCTTT. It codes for CASSRQVNTEAFF.

CDR3 coding DNA: TGTGCCAGCAGCCGACAGGTCGGAAGTTACGAGCAGTACTTC. Protein product: CASSRQVGSYEQYF. V and J are TRBV12-3 or TRBV12-4 and TRBJ2-7; D is perhaps TRBD1 (6 bases). This CDR3 has 14 amino acids. The germline V and J ends were trimmed by 6 bases and 4 bases, with 16 bases remaining between them.

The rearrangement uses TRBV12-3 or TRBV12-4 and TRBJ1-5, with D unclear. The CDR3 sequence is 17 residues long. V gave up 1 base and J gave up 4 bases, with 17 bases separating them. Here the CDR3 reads CASSLDSPGLRNQPQHF. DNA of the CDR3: TGTGCCAGCAGTTTAGACTCCCCAGGACTCCGTAATCAGCCCCAGCATTTT.

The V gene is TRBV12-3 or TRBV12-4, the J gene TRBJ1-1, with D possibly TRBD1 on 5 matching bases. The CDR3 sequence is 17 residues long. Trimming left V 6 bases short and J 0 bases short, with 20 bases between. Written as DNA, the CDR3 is TGTGCCAGCAGCTACAAAGCCCTAGGGACTTTGAACACTGAAGCTTTCTTT. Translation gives CASSYKALGTLNTEAFF.

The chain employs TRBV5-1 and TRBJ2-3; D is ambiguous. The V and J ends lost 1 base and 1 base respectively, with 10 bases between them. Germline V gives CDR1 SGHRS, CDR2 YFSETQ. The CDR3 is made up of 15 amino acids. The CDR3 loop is CASSLQVLGTDTQYF. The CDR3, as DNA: TGCGCCAGCAGCTTGCAGGTGCTGGGCACAGATACGCAGTATTTT.

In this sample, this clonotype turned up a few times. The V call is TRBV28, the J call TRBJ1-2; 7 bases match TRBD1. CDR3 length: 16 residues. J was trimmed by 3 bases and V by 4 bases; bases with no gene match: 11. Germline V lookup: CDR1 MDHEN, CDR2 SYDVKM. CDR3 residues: CASSSARQGGYYGYTF. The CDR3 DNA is TGTGCCAGCAGTTCCGCCCGACAGGGAGGTTACTATGGCTACACCTTC.

The CDR3 region has the DNA TGTGCCAGCACCATAGACAGGGGAAGCAATCAGCCCCAGCATTTT. This translates into CASTIDRGSNQPQHF. This chain joins TRBV6-2 or TRBV6-3 and TRBJ1-5, with 8 bases that match TRBD1. There are 15 residues in the CDR3. V gave up 7 bases and J gave up 1 base; unmatched junction bases: 6. Germline lookup yields CDR1 MNHEY and CDR2 SVGEGT.

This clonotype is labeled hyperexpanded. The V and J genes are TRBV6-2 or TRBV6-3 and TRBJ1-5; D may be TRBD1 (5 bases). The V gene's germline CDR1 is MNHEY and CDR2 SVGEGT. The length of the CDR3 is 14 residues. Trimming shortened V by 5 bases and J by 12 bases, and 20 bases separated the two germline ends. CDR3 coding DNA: TGTGCCAGCAGTAATTCCGGGACCGCCCGTATCCAGCATTTT. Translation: CASSNSGTARIQHF.

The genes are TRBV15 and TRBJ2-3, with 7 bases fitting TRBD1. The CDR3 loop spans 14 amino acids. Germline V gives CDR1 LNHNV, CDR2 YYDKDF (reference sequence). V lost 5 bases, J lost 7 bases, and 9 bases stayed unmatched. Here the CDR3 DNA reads TGTGCCACCAGCCTCCGACAGGGCATGAATACGCAGTATTTT. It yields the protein CATSLRQGMNTQYF.

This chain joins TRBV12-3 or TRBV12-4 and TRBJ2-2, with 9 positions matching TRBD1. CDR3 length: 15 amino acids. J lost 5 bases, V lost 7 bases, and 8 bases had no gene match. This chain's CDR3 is CASTRRQGGTGELFF. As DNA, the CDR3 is TGTGCCAGCACCCGCCGACAGGGGGGAACCGGGGAGCTGTTTTTT.

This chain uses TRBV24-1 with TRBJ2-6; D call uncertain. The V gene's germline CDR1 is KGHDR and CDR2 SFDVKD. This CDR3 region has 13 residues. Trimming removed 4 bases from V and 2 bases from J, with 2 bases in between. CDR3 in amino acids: CATSDPGANVLTF. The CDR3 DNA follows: TGTGCCACCAGTGACCCTGGGGCCAACGTCCTGACTTTC.

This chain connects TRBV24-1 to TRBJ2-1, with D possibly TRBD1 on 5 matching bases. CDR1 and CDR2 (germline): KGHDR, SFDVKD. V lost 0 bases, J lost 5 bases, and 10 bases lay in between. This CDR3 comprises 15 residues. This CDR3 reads CATSDLRGTDNEQFF. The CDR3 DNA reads TGTGCCACCAGTGATTTGAGGGGTACCGACAATGAGCAGTTCTTC.

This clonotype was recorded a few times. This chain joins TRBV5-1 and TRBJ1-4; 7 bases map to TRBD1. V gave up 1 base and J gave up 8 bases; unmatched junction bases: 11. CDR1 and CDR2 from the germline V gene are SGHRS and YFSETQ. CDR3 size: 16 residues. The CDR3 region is CASSLYSAGGVEKLFF. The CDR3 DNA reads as TGCGCCAGCAGCTTGTATTCCGCAGGGGGAGTCGAAAAACTGTTTTTT.

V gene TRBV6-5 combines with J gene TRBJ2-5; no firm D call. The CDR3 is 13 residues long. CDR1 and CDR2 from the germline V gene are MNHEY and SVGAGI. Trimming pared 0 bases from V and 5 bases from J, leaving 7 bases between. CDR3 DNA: TGTGCCAGCAGTTACTCGATTGCCGAGACCCAGTACTTC. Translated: CASSYSIAETQYF.

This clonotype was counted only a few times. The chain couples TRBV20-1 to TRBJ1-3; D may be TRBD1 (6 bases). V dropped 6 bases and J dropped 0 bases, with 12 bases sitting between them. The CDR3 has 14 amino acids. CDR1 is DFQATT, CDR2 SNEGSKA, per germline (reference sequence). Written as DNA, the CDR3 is TGCAGTGCACCTGACAGGTCCTCTGGAAACACCATATATTTT. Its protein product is CSAPDRSSGNTIYF.

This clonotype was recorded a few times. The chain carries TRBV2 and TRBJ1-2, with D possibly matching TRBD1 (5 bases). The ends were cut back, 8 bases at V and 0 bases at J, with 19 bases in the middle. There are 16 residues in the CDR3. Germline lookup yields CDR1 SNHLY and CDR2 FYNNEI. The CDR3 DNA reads TGTGCCAGCCGTAAGCCCCCCTCGACAGCTAACTATGGCTACACCTTC. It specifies CASRKPPSTANYGYTF.

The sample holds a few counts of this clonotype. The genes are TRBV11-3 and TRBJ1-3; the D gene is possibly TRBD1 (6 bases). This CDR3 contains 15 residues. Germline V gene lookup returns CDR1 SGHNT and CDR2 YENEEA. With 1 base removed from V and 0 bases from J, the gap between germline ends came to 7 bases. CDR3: CASSLGTASGNTIYF. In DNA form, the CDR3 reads TGTGCCAGCAGCTTAGGGACAGCCTCTGGAAACACCATATATTTT.

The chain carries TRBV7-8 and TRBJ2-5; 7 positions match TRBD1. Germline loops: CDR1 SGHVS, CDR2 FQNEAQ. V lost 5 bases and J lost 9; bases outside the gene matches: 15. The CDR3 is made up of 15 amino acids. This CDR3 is CASSPRQGAFKAQYF. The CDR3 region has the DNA TGTGCCAGCAGCCCCCGACAGGGCGCCTTCAAGGCCCAGTACTTC.